This is a list of T cell receptor beta chains from one sample in a study of technical replicates of blood from a handful of donors. The protocol was immunoSEQ multiplex PCR, while the TCRdb copy is restricted to in-frame clones and leaves out a portion. The sample holds about 84,000 clones, around 97% seen once. Sequencing was performed on T cells isolated from PBMCs. Receptors were obtained from a human donor in good health. Each CDR3 is given with its conserved first and last residue. Fields, in order: clone size, V gene, J gene, D gene, CDR3 DNA, CDR3 protein. A D gene is named only where the DNA matches it firmly. Expanded clones get a size class; other rows say once, few or many, or leave the size out.

clone_size: .
v_call: TRBV9
j_call: TRBJ2-3
d_call: TRBD2
cdr3_nt: TGTGCCAGCAGCGTAAATACCGGGACTAGCGGGAGGGCGATCACAGATACGCAGTATTTT
cdr3_aa: CASSVNTGTSGRAITDTQYF

clone_size: .
v_call: TRBV4-1
j_call: TRBJ2-7
d_call: TRBD1
cdr3_nt: TGCGCCAGCAGCCGGGGCAGGGGGCGAGAAGACGAGCAGTACTTC
cdr3_aa: CASSRGRGREDEQYF

clone_size: .
v_call: TRBV10-1
j_call: TRBJ2-2
d_call: .
cdr3_nt: TGCGCCAGCAGCCGGGACACCGCGAACACCGGGGAGCTGTTTTTT
cdr3_aa: CASSRDTANTGELFF

clone_size: .
v_call: TRBV29-1
j_call: TRBJ1-2
d_call: .
cdr3_nt: TGCAGCGTTGAACAGGACAAGAACTATGGCTACACCTTC
cdr3_aa: CSVEQDKNYGYTF

clone_size: once
v_call: TRBV7-9
j_call: TRBJ1-6
d_call: .
cdr3_nt: TGTGCCAGCAGCTCCAACCGGGGGATTAATTCACCCCTCCACTTT
cdr3_aa: CASSSNRGINSPLHF

clone_size: .
v_call: TRBV15
j_call: TRBJ2-4
d_call: TRBD1
cdr3_nt: TGTGCCACCAGCAGGGACAGGGGGCTTAGGGGGCCGAACATTCAGTACTTC
cdr3_aa: CATSRDRGLRGPNIQYF

clone_size: .
v_call: TRBV5-1
j_call: TRBJ1-2
d_call: .
cdr3_nt: TGCGCCAGCAGCGAAGGGGGGGAGGATGGCTACACCTTC
cdr3_aa: CASSEGGEDGYTF

clone_size: .
v_call: TRBV28
j_call: TRBJ1-1
d_call: .
cdr3_nt: TGTGCCAGCAGTTTACCTGACAGGCCACCGGGTTTCTTT
cdr3_aa: CASSLPDRPPGFF

clone_size: .
v_call: TRBV11-2
j_call: TRBJ2-7
d_call: .
cdr3_nt: TGTGCCAGCAGCTCAGATTCCAGGGTACCCTACGAGCAGTACTTC
cdr3_aa: CASSSDSRVPYEQYF

clone_size: .
v_call: TRBV6-5
j_call: TRBJ2-2
d_call: .
cdr3_nt: TGTGCCAGCAGTTATGCTAGTATCAACACCGGGGAGCTGTTTTTT
cdr3_aa: CASSYASINTGELFF

clone_size: .
v_call: TRBV27
j_call: TRBJ2-1
d_call: .
cdr3_nt: TGTGCCAGCAGTAAGACAGTGAGCTCCTACAATGAGCAGTTCTTC
cdr3_aa: CASSKTVSSYNEQFF

clone_size: .
v_call: TRBV10-3
j_call: TRBJ2-2
d_call: TRBD1
cdr3_nt: TGTGCCATCGGATTACTTACAGGGGGCGCGAGCGGCGGGGAGCTGTTTTTT
cdr3_aa: CAIGLLTGGASGGELFF

clone_size: .
v_call: TRBV4-1
j_call: TRBJ2-3
d_call: TRBD1
cdr3_nt: TGCGCCAGCAGCCAAGTCGAGACAGGGCACACAGATACGCAGTATTTT
cdr3_aa: CASSQVETGHTDTQYF

clone_size: .
v_call: TRBV11-3
j_call: TRBJ1-1
d_call: .
cdr3_nt: TGTGCCAGCAGCTTAGTCGGACTTGAAGCTTTCTTT
cdr3_aa: CASSLVGLEAFF

clone_size: .
v_call: TRBV29-1
j_call: TRBJ2-2
d_call: TRBD1
cdr3_nt: TGCAGCGTTGTAGGGGGCTCGAACACCGGGGAGCTGTTTTTT
cdr3_aa: CSVVGGSNTGELFF

clone_size: .
v_call: TRBV19
j_call: TRBJ2-3
d_call: .
cdr3_nt: TGTGCCAGTAGTATAGTGGCCAGGGCCAGCACAGATACGCAGTATTTT
cdr3_aa: CASSIVARASTDTQYF

clone_size: once
v_call: TRBV4-2
j_call: TRBJ2-2
d_call: .
cdr3_nt: TGTGCCAGCAGCCAAGTGCTTCTGGGACTCCGAAAATCGAACACCGGGGAGCTGTTTTTT
cdr3_aa: CASSQVLLGLRKSNTGELFF

clone_size: .
v_call: TRBV15
j_call: TRBJ1-5
d_call: .
cdr3_nt: TGTGCCACCAGCAGAGTGGGGGCAGCCCATCTCCCCCAGCATTTT
cdr3_aa: CATSRVGAAHLPQHF

clone_size: .
v_call: TRBV7-2
j_call: TRBJ1-3
d_call: .
cdr3_nt: TGTGCCAGCAGCTTCTCCCCGGTGGGGGGGACGAACACCATATATTTT
cdr3_aa: CASSFSPVGGTNTIYF

clone_size: .
v_call: TRBV6-6
j_call: TRBJ2-5
d_call: .
cdr3_nt: TGTGCCAGCAGTTACGCCAGGGGAGCGACCCAGTACTTC
cdr3_aa: CASSYARGATQYF

clone_size: .
v_call: TRBV7-9
j_call: TRBJ2-7
d_call: .
cdr3_nt: TGTGCCAGCAGCGCTACCTACGAGCAGTACTTC
cdr3_aa: CASSATYEQYF

clone_size: .
v_call: TRBV19
j_call: TRBJ1-4
d_call: TRBD1
cdr3_nt: TGTGCCAGTAGCGATCAGGGACAGCTTAATGAAAAACTGTTTTTT
cdr3_aa: CASSDQGQLNEKLFF

clone_size: .
v_call: TRBV4-1
j_call: TRBJ1-3
d_call: TRBD1
cdr3_nt: TGCGCCAGCAGCCGGGACAGGACCTACTCTGGAAACACCATATATTTT
cdr3_aa: CASSRDRTYSGNTIYF

clone_size: once
v_call: TRBV6-5
j_call: TRBJ2-3
d_call: TRBD1
cdr3_nt: TGTGCCAGCGCGGGGACAGGGGTTGACGATACGCAGTATTTT
cdr3_aa: CASAGTGVDDTQYF

clone_size: .
v_call: TRBV11-2
j_call: TRBJ2-5
d_call: .
cdr3_nt: TGTGCCAGCAGCTGGACTCGAGAGACCCAGTACTTC
cdr3_aa: CASSWTRETQYF

clone_size: .
v_call: TRBV4-1
j_call: TRBJ2-2
d_call: .
cdr3_nt: TGCGCCAGCAGCCAAGATAGCCACATTGAGTCCGGGGAGCTGTTTTTT
cdr3_aa: CASSQDSHIESGELFF

clone_size: once
v_call: TRBV5-1
j_call: TRBJ2-3
d_call: .
cdr3_nt: TGCGCCAGCAGCTTGGCGTCGGGTACGCAGTATTTT
cdr3_aa: CASSLASGTQYF

clone_size: .
v_call: TRBV19
j_call: TRBJ1-5
d_call: .
cdr3_nt: TGTGCCAGTAGTTCGGGTGTCAATCAGCCCCAGCATTTT
cdr3_aa: CASSSGVNQPQHF

clone_size: .
v_call: TRBV9
j_call: TRBJ1-1
d_call: .
cdr3_nt: TGTGCCAGCAGCGTGAGGGTTTACACTGAAGCTTTCTTT
cdr3_aa: CASSVRVYTEAFF

clone_size: .
v_call: TRBV30
j_call: TRBJ2-2
d_call: .
cdr3_nt: TGTGCCTGGAGTGTAGGCTCTCTAGTAAGCACCGGGGAGCTGTTTTTT
cdr3_aa: CAWSVGSLVSTGELFF

clone_size: .
v_call: TRBV6-1
j_call: TRBJ1-5
d_call: TRBD1
cdr3_nt: TGTGCCAGCAGTGAACTGAGGGGGCCGAATCAGCCCCAGCATTTT
cdr3_aa: CASSELRGPNQPQHF

clone_size: .
v_call: TRBV28
j_call: TRBJ2-7
d_call: TRBD2
cdr3_nt: TGTGCCAGCATCCCTGGGGGGGGATACGGAGATTACGAGCAGTACTTC
cdr3_aa: CASIPGGGYGDYEQYF

clone_size: .
v_call: TRBV21-1
j_call: TRBJ2-7
d_call: .
cdr3_nt: TGTGCCAGCAGCCACGAAGCCCAGGGGTGCGCCTACGAGCAGTACTTC
cdr3_aa: CASSHEAQGCAYEQYF

clone_size: .
v_call: TRBV19
j_call: TRBJ1-5
d_call: TRBD1
cdr3_nt: TGTGCCAGTAGTGCCACAGGGGGCTCTAATCAGCCCCAGCATTTT
cdr3_aa: CASSATGGSNQPQHF

clone_size: .
v_call: TRBV9
j_call: TRBJ2-2
d_call: TRBD2
cdr3_nt: TGTGCCAGCACCGCGGGGGGGGCCTGGACCGGGGAGCTGTTTTTT
cdr3_aa: CASTAGGAWTGELFF

clone_size: .
v_call: TRBV7-3
j_call: TRBJ2-3
d_call: .
cdr3_nt: TGTGCCAGCAGCTTAAGGGGGTCGGGGGCAGATACGCAGTATTTT
cdr3_aa: CASSLRGSGADTQYF

clone_size: .
v_call: TRBV11-2
j_call: TRBJ1-5
d_call: .
cdr3_nt: TGTGCCAGCAGCCCCTCAGGAGGGATTTATAGCAATCAGCCCCAGCATTTT
cdr3_aa: CASSPSGGIYSNQPQHF

clone_size: .
v_call: TRBV20-1
j_call: TRBJ2-1
d_call: .
cdr3_nt: TGCAGTGGGAGGCGGGGGCGTGAGCAGTTCTTC
cdr3_aa: CSGRRGREQFF

clone_size: .
v_call: TRBV15
j_call: TRBJ2-3
d_call: TRBD1
cdr3_nt: TGTGCCACCAGCAGAGCCCCCCAGGGGGCGCAGTATTTT
cdr3_aa: CATSRAPQGAQYF

clone_size: once
v_call: TRBV2
j_call: TRBJ1-2
d_call: .
cdr3_nt: TGTGCCAGCAGAGGGGGTGGCTATGGCTACACCTTC
cdr3_aa: CASRGGGYGYTF

clone_size: .
v_call: TRBV6-5
j_call: TRBJ1-4
d_call: .
cdr3_nt: TGTGCCAGCAGTTCCGCGGGGTTGGGGCATGAAAAACTGTTTTTT
cdr3_aa: CASSSAGLGHEKLFF

clone_size: .
v_call: TRBV1
j_call: TRBJ1-4
d_call: .
cdr3_nt: TGCACCAGCAGCCCCGACGCAGGTTCAACTAATGAAAAACTGTTTTTT
cdr3_aa: CTSSPDAGSTNEKLFF

clone_size: .
v_call: TRBV30
j_call: TRBJ1-1
d_call: TRBD1
cdr3_nt: TGTGCCTGGAGTGTCTTCTTCGACAGGGGGACTGAAGCTTTCTTT
cdr3_aa: CAWSVFFDRGTEAFF

clone_size: .
v_call: TRBV10-3
j_call: TRBJ1-4
d_call: TRBD1
cdr3_nt: TGTGCCATCAGCGGGACAGGGGGACCAACTAATGAAAAACTGTTTTTT
cdr3_aa: CAISGTGGPTNEKLFF

clone_size: .
v_call: TRBV2
j_call: TRBJ2-3
d_call: .
cdr3_nt: TGTGCCAGCAAGGTCAGGTTTGGAGATACGCAGTATTTT
cdr3_aa: CASKVRFGDTQYF

clone_size: .
v_call: TRBV19
j_call: TRBJ2-7
d_call: .
cdr3_nt: TGTGCCAGTAGTATGACGGACAGCTCCTACGAGCAGTACTTC
cdr3_aa: CASSMTDSSYEQYF

clone_size: .
v_call: TRBV19
j_call: TRBJ1-1
d_call: TRBD1
cdr3_nt: TGTGCCAGTAGGACAGGGGGAACTGAAGCTTTCTTT
cdr3_aa: CASRTGGTEAFF

clone_size: .
v_call: TRBV18
j_call: TRBJ2-7
d_call: .
cdr3_nt: TGTGCCAGCTCACCGGACAGAGGGGCCTACGAGCAGTACTTC
cdr3_aa: CASSPDRGAYEQYF

clone_size: .
v_call: TRBV2
j_call: TRBJ2-7
d_call: .
cdr3_nt: TGTGCCAGCCGCTTAGTTCCTGAATTGTCCTACGAGCAGTACTTC
cdr3_aa: CASRLVPELSYEQYF

clone_size: .
v_call: TRBV28
j_call: TRBJ1-2
d_call: TRBD1
cdr3_nt: TGTGCCAGCAGTTTATTACTCAAGACAGGGTTCGAAACCTTC
cdr3_aa: CASSLLLKTGFETF

clone_size: .
v_call: TRBV6-1
j_call: TRBJ2-1
d_call: TRBD2
cdr3_nt: TGTGCCAGCACGTTTAGCGGGGTCGGTAATGAGCAGTTCTTC
cdr3_aa: CASTFSGVGNEQFF

clone_size: .
v_call: TRBV30
j_call: TRBJ2-1
d_call: TRBD2
cdr3_nt: TGTGCCTGGAAAGGACTAGCGGGGGTCAATGAGCAGTTCTTC
cdr3_aa: CAWKGLAGVNEQFF

clone_size: .
v_call: TRBV27
j_call: TRBJ2-3
d_call: TRBD1
cdr3_nt: TGTGCCAGCAGCCGGGCTAGGGGGACAGCTTTCACAGATACGCAGTATTTT
cdr3_aa: CASSRARGTAFTDTQYF

clone_size: .
v_call: TRBV5-1
j_call: TRBJ1-1
d_call: .
cdr3_nt: TGCGCCAGCAGCCCGATCTTTACGGAGAGAAACACTGAAGCTTTCTTT
cdr3_aa: CASSPIFTERNTEAFF